The 27 T cell receptor beta chains below come from one sample, sequenced in a study of cytomegalovirus exposure and HLA in healthy donors. Profiled with immunoSEQ multiplex PCR; TCRdb holds only in-frame clones, not every one. The sample consists of 130,000 to 150,000 clones, roughly 88% of them appearing once. What was sequenced was PBMCs. The origin of the receptors is a woman aged 18-29 years in good health and CMV-seropositive.

This chain uses TRBV6-1 with TRBJ2-1; the D gene is possibly TRBD2 (6 bases). Trimming left V 4 bases short and J 0 bases short, with 13 bases between. Germline CDR1 MNHNS, CDR2 SASEGT. The CDR3 covers 16 residues. In nucleotides, the CDR3 is TGTGCCAGCAGTGCTAGGCGGGGCTCCTCCTACAATGAGCAGTTCTTC. Translation gives CASSARRGSSYNEQFF.

This sequence joins TRBV10-3 and TRBJ2-5; tentative D call: TRBD1 (6 bases). This CDR3 has 15 residues. V lost 2 bases and J 3 bases, leaving 13 bases between the germline ends. Germline-derived CDR1 and CDR2 are ENHRY and SYGVKD. Written as DNA, the CDR3 is TGTGCCATCAGTGAGCGAGACACAGGGAAAGAGACCCAGTACTTC. Translated: CAISERDTGKETQYF.

The V call is TRBV4-1, the J call TRBJ2-1, with 11 bases that match TRBD2. CDR1 MGHRA and CDR2 YSYEKL come from the germline V gene. Trimming removed 2 bases from V and 9 bases from J; junction bases left unmatched: 9. CDR3 length equals 16 residues. The CDR3 sequence is CASSQKGLAGGIEQFF. The DNA of the CDR3 is TGCGCCAGCAGCCAAAAAGGGCTAGCGGGAGGCATTGAGCAGTTCTTC.

The chain joins TRBV6-1 to TRBJ2-1; 8 nucleotides match TRBD2. Trimming cost V 3 bases and J 14 bases; bases outside gene matches: 6. CDR1 and CDR2 (germline): MNHNS, SASEGT. This CDR3 region has 12 residues. CDR3 in DNA: TGTGCCAGCAGTGACAGACTAGCGTCGGAGTTCTTC. Amino acids: CASSDRLASEFF.

The genes are TRBV28 and TRBJ1-2, with a possible D match to TRBD1 (5 bases). Germline CDR1 MDHEN, CDR2 SYDVKM. The CDR3 is 14 amino acids. V was trimmed by 2 bases and J by 4 bases, leaving 11 bases between them. The CDR3, as DNA: TGTGCCAGCAGTTTAATCAGGGAGGGCTATGGCTACACCTTC. Translated: CASSLIREGYGYTF.

This chain connects TRBV11-3 to TRBJ2-1; TRBD2 matches 13 bases. Germline CDR1 and CDR2: SGHNT and YENEEA. The CDR3 covers 17 residues. Losses at the gene ends were 4 bases for V and 3 bases for J; bases not matched to a gene: 6. The CDR3 loop reads CASSYHWTSGGYNEQFF. CDR3 nucleotide sequence: TGTGCCAGCAGCTACCATTGGACTAGCGGGGGCTACAATGAGCAGTTCTTC.

This rearrangement joins TRBV7-9 to TRBJ2-1, with 10 bases that match TRBD2. Per the germline V gene, CDR1 is SEHNR and CDR2 is FQNEAQ (reference sequence). Unmatched junction bases numbered 0, after V lost 2 bases and J lost 5 bases. This CDR3 has 14 amino acids. The CDR3 here is CASSLLAGDNEQFF. The CDR3 nucleotides are TGTGCCAGCAGCTTACTAGCGGGGGACAATGAGCAGTTCTTC.

The genes are TRBV5-6 and TRBJ1-4; TRBD1 is a possible D gene (6 bases). The CDR3 is 15 residues long. With 4 bases removed from V and 5 bases from J, the gap between germline ends came to 15 bases. CDR1 and CDR2 from the germline V gene are SGHDT and YYEEEE. The CDR3 sequence: CASSARDIGNEKLFF. The CDR3 DNA follows: TGTGCCAGCAGCGCCCGGGACATCGGAAATGAAAAACTGTTTTTT.

The rearrangement uses TRBV28 and TRBJ1-1, with a possible D match to TRBD1 (6 bases). Germline V CDR1 and CDR2: MDHEN, SYDVKM. The CDR3 is 12 amino acids. V lost 4 bases and J 8 bases, leaving 11 bases between the germline ends. CDR3: CASSSPGQEAFF. The CDR3 nucleotides are TGTGCCAGCAGTTCACCGGGACAAGAAGCTTTCTTT.

The CDR3 protein is CATSREDSKYEKLFF. In DNA, the CDR3 is TGTGCCACCAGCAGAGAGGACAGTAAATATGAAAAACTGTTTTTT. This chain joins TRBV15 and TRBJ1-4; perhaps TRBD1 as D (6 bases). Germline-derived CDR1 and CDR2 are LNHNV and YYDKDF (reference sequence). This CDR3 contains 15 residues. Trimming stripped 0 bases from V and 6 bases from J, with 11 bases between.

This chain connects TRBV29-1 to TRBJ1-6, with D maybe TRBD1 (6 bases). Looked up from germline, CDR1 is SQVTM and CDR2 is ANQGSEA. The CDR3 has 13 amino acids. With 6 bases removed from V and 7 bases from J, the gap between germline ends came to 13 bases. Here the CDR3 DNA reads TGCAGCGTCTACCAGGGGCCCAATTCACCCCTCCACTTT. Translating gives CSVYQGPNSPLHF.

V usage is TRBV5-1 and J usage is TRBJ1-4; 9 bases agree with TRBD1. Germline V gives CDR1 SGHRS, CDR2 YFSETQ. The CDR3 contains 16 residues. V gave up 0 bases and J gave up 7 bases; unmatched junction bases: 7. CDR3 region: CASSLGDREDREKLFF. The CDR3 DNA follows: TGCGCCAGCAGCTTGGGGGACAGGGAGGATCGTGAAAAACTGTTTTTT.

The chain has TRBV7-8 and TRBJ1-1, with 8 nucleotides matching TRBD1. The V segment lost 5 bases and the J segment 2 bases; nucleotides outside the gene matches: 7. Per germline, CDR1 SGHVS and CDR2 FQNEAQ. This CDR3 region has 15 residues. CDR3 amino acids: CASSRPGTGNTEAFF. DNA for the CDR3: TGTGCCAGCAGCCGGCCCGGGACAGGCAACACTGAAGCTTTCTTT.

The chain recombines TRBV5-1 with TRBJ2-5; D uncertain. Trimming took 4 bases from V and 5 from J, leaving 12 bases between them. Germline values: CDR1 SGHRS, CDR2 YFSETQ. The CDR3 is 13 residues long. Here the CDR3 DNA reads TGCGCCAGCAGCGAGACATTCCGGGAGACCCAGTACTTC. It codes for CASSETFRETQYF.

The chain combines TRBV5-1 with TRBJ2-1; D is possibly TRBD1 (5 bases). V was trimmed by 5 bases and J by 5 bases, leaving 11 bases between them. The CDR3 runs to 13 residues. CDR1 and CDR2 (germline): SGHRS, YFSETQ. The CDR3 is CASRVTANNEQFF. CDR3 bases: TGCGCCAGCAGGGTGACAGCAAACAATGAGCAGTTCTTC.

The chain is built from TRBV25-1 and TRBJ1-1, with TRBD1 matching 7 bases. The CDR3 length is 14 residues. Trimming removed 1 base from V and 5 bases from J; junction bases left unmatched: 4. Germline V gene lookup returns CDR1 MGHDK and CDR2 SYGVNS. CDR3 sequence reads: CASSEWMTGTEAFF. The CDR3 nucleotides are TGTGCCAGCAGTGAATGGATGACAGGGACTGAAGCTTTCTTT.

CDR3 amino acids: CASSLDRWDEKLFF. DNA for the CDR3: TGTGCCAGCAGCTTAGACAGGTGGGATGAAAAACTGTTTTTT. The chain joins TRBV7-9 to TRBJ1-4; the D gene is possibly TRBD1 (5 bases). CDR1 is SEHNR and CDR2 is FQNEAQ in the germline V gene (reference sequence). The V and J ends lost 1 base and 6 bases respectively, with 9 bases between them. This CDR3 has 14 residues.

V and J are TRBV7-2 and TRBJ2-1; 10 positions match TRBD2. Per the germline V gene, CDR1 is SGHTA and CDR2 is FQGNSA. This CDR3 has 14 amino acids. V lost 9 bases to trimming and J lost 9 bases; unmatched junction nucleotides: 11. The CDR3 sequence: CASQTSGGVGEQFF. CDR3 in DNA: TGTGCCAGTCAGACGAGCGGGGGGGTCGGTGAGCAGTTCTTC.

The chain links TRBV5-1 to TRBJ1-1; D ambiguous. V was cut by 4 bases and J by 7 bases, with 17 bases left in between. CDR1 SGHRS and CDR2 YFSETQ come from the germline V gene. This CDR3 is 14 amino acids long. CDR3 amino acids: CASSHSLRRDEAFF. The CDR3 region has the DNA TGCGCCAGCAGCCATTCCCTTCGGAGAGATGAAGCTTTCTTT. The variable domain in full, completed from reference TRBV5-1 and TRBJ1-1, reads KAGVTQTPRYLIKTRGQQVTLSCSPISGHRSVSWYQQTPGQGLQFLFEYFSETQRNKGNFPGRFSGRQFSNSRSEMNVSTLELGDSALYLCASSHSLRRDEAFFGQGTRLTVV.

This clone showed up just once. The chain uses TRBV5-1 and TRBJ2-7; TRBD1 aligns across 10 bases. The CDR3 sequence is 14 residues long. Trimming removed 2 bases from V and 3 bases from J; junction bases left unmatched: 2. Germline V gene data show CDR1 as SGHRS and CDR2 as YFSETQ. CDR3 sequence: CASSFRTGGYEQYF. For the CDR3, the DNA is TGCGCCAGCAGCTTCCGGACAGGGGGCTACGAGCAGTACTTC.

The chain is built from TRBV5-1 and TRBJ2-2, with D possibly TRBD1 on 7 matching bases. Deletions cut 0 bases from V and 5 bases from J, with 17 bases between. Germline CDR1 SGHRS, CDR2 YFSETQ. The CDR3 has 17 residues. CDR3 nucleotide sequence: TGCGCCAGCAGCTTGGCCGGAGGGACAGTATGGACCGGGGAGCTGTTTTTT. This codes for CASSLAGGTVWTGELFF.

This clone came up once. The CDR3 region is CASSHGQGYEQYF. CDR3 DNA: TGTGCCAGCAGCCACGGACAGGGCTACGAGCAGTACTTC. This chain uses TRBV5-6 with TRBJ2-7; 8 bases are shared with TRBD1. J was trimmed by 3 bases and V by 4 bases; bases with no gene match: 3. Germline CDR1 reads SGHDT; CDR2 reads YYEEEE. CDR3 length: 13 amino acids.

The CDR3 nucleotides read TGTGCCATCAGTGGACAGGGAGGAGCTAACTATGGCTACACCTTC. Translating gives CAISGQGGANYGYTF. The chain is built from TRBV10-3 and TRBJ1-2; TRBD1 aligns across 7 bases. V was pared by 4 bases and J by 0 bases, with 5 bases of the junction left unmatched. Germline lookup yields CDR1 ENHRY and CDR2 SYGVKD. The CDR3 loop spans 15 amino acids.

The J gene is TRBJ2-7, the V gene TRBV5-1; 8 nucleotides match TRBD2. V was clipped by 0 bases and J by 2 bases; unmatched bases: 4. The CDR3 sequence is 15 residues long. Germline assignment: CDR1 SGHRS and CDR2 YFSETQ. The CDR3 loop reads CASSLDPAGAYEQYF. The CDR3 DNA follows: TGCGCCAGCAGCTTGGATCCAGCGGGGGCCTACGAGCAGTACTTC.

This clone was seen a single time. The V call is TRBV21-1, the J call TRBJ1-1; TRBD1 reflects the table's D call only, with no check against the DNA. TRBV21-1 has pseudogene status. The CDR3 runs to 13 residues. This CDR3 is CAPGTPLGTEAFF. DNA for the CDR3: TGTGCCCCCGGGACACCTCTTGGGACTGAAGCTTTCTTT.

The genes are TRBV5-1 and TRBJ1-5; 8 nucleotides match TRBD1. CDR3 length equals 16 residues. V lost 1 base, J lost 3 bases, and 6 bases stayed unmatched. Looked up from germline, CDR1 is SGHRS and CDR2 is YFSETQ. CDR3 loop: CASSLNPTGDNQPQHF. The CDR3 DNA reads as TGCGCCAGCAGCTTGAATCCGACAGGGGACAATCAGCCCCAGCATTTT.

The chain is built from TRBV5-1 and TRBJ2-7, with 7 positions matching TRBD1. The CDR3 length is 13 residues. Germline lookup yields CDR1 SGHRS and CDR2 YFSETQ. Germline trimming cut 2 bases from V and 3 bases from J; bases unmatched to any gene: 2. The CDR3 reads CASSFNRGYEQYF. The CDR3 nucleotides read TGCGCCAGCAGCTTTAACAGGGGCTACGAGCAGTACTTC.